This paragraph covers one T cell receptor beta chain sequence. TCRdb keeps only in-frame clones here, not all; method: immunoSEQ multiplex PCR. The profile shows about half a million clones, about 74% of them singletons. This record belongs to a study of shared clonotypes between healthy human individuals. The CDR3 is made up of 14 amino acids. CDR1 is SQVTM, CDR2 ANQGSEA, per germline. V dropped 7 bases and J dropped 5 bases, with 20 bases sitting between them. This sequence was found in a woman aged 40 to 49 in good health. Some clones in this sample may be carry-over from other donors' samples. The sequencing sample was made of PBMCs. The rearrangement links TRBV29-1 to TRBJ2-5; D is perhaps TRBD1 or TRBD2 (6 bases each). In nucleotides, the CDR3 is TGCAGCGCCTCGGGGGCCACGGGCCCGGAGACCCAGTACTTC. This gives the protein CSASGATGPETQYF.